Sequencing of this T cell receptor beta chain was carried out in a study of blood T cell repertoires in COVID-19 (TCRdb year 2020). For the study in its entirety: The collaborator samples originated in the United States, Italy and Spain and spanned the acute and convalescent phases of COVID-19. The samples were drawn from the first 160 participants of the ongoing ImmuneRACE study and from 1,254 subjects provided by 6 global collaborators. HLA class I and class II types, where available, came from metadata supplied by the sample provider rather than from assay-based typing. Nearly every sample came with metadata listing a de-identified subject ID, COVID-19 status, age in years and sex. Subjects who had been exposed to COVID-19, were actively infected with it, or had recovered from it provided the deeply sampled blood TCRbeta repertoires that made up the dataset. The repertoires were released in a freely available public database intended as a resource for research on the immune response to SARS-CoV-2. The prospective study material was composed of cDNA or gDNA derived from T cells, B-cell-depleted T cells, or PBMCs.

In the case of this clone: Its recognized antigen is unknown. No base qualities exist here, and no much larger clone lies one base off it.

TCRbeta CDR3 regions were amplified from genomic DNA by means of the immunoSEQ Assay, a bias-controlled multiplex PCR. The original methods were these. Nucleated cell counts per sample were estimated from amplification of reference gene primers within the assay. Sequence reads were collapsed and filtered to measure the absolute abundance of every unique TCRbeta CDR3 rearrangement. For each sample, productive Simpson clonality was calculated as the square root of Simpson's diversity index across productive rearrangements. TCRdb took this table from immuneACCESS and kept in-frame rearrangements with V and J called. Such tables lack part of the clones; where checked against another copy, unresolved V genes explain under half of the gap, and the rest is unexplained. V, J and clone size were drawn from that table, and D and trimming were deduced from the DNA. This sample gives 200,000 to 250,000 clones in total; roughly 84% of them show up just once. The top ten hold 4.5% to 6% of the sample.

CDR1 and CDR2, looked up from the germline V gene, are KGHSH and LQKENI. The germline ends are 9 bases apart after V is trimmed by 3 bases and J by 0 bases. The CDR3 contains 14 residues, cysteine and phenylalanine counted. Just CDR3 DNA is preserved here, 42 bases in frame from base 1. The study at large found these results: The quantity of clinical and demographic metadata differed by source and by participant and was supplied without curation.

Samples from volunteer blood donors who had recovered from COVID-19 were contributed by a second Seattle source. Each collaborating institution followed its own protocols to collect whole blood in K2EDTA tubes. For TCRbeta analysis, collaborators shipped samples as frozen whole blood, isolated PBMCs, or DNA extracted from either of those sample types. The sequence was obtained from a woman in her fifties or sixties who had recovered from COVID-19. The rearrangement combines TRBV18 with TRBJ2-7, and perhaps TRBD1 as D gene, on 5 matching bases. Sequenced material: peripheral blood. The CDR3 protein sequence reads: CASSPDMGSYEQYF. Here is the DNA: TGTGCCAGCTCACCGGACATGGGCTCCTACGAGCAGTACTTC. Extended through the reference TRBV18 and TRBJ2-7 proteins, this CDR3 yields the full variable domain: NAGVMQNPRHLVRRRGQEARLRCSPMKGHSHVYWYRQLPEEGLKFMVYLQKENIIDESGMPKERFSAEFPKEGPSILRIQQVVRGDSAAYFCASSPDMGSYEQYFGPGTRLTVT.